The subject of this entry is one TCR beta chain. No cognate antigen has been identified for it. The input lacks base qualities; no much larger clone sits a single base away. Other DNA sequences in the sample encode the same CDR3. Blood samples for TCR beta sequencing were given by related transplant donors. Nuclei Lysis Solution was used to extract genomic DNA from fresh or cryopreserved unfractionated peripheral blood mononuclear cells. The immunoSEQ assay, a bias-controlled multiplex PCR with V- and J-specific primers, was used to amplify TCR beta CDR3 regions from genomic DNA. A proprietary barcode and Illumina adapter sequences were added to the CDR3 amplicons in a second PCR step. An Illumina MiSeq instrument was used for sequencing of the CDR3 libraries. Processing in the source paper ran as follows. Export and quality control were performed with immunoSEQ Analyzer 3.0, and downstream analyses were performed with R Bioconductor and Immunarch. Only productive rearrangements in the normalized downsampled data set went into calculating the repertoire metrics. In the normalized cohort, a clonotype counted as pathologically expanded if the clonotype was larger than 5 templates. Repertoire diversity was measured with the Inverse Simpson Index. CMV-specificity analyses were carried out on the non-normalized data set to capture all clonotypes. Drawn from immuneACCESS, this table holds only the in-frame rearrangements with V and J called that TCRdb kept. Clones are partly lost; checked studies trace under half to an unresolved V gene and leave the rest unexplained. V, J and clone size were drawn from that table, and D and trimming were deduced from the DNA. In this sample the table shows about 41,000 clones, 95% of which occur a single time. The ten largest clones capture about 1% of the sample.

Based on the germline V gene (reference sequence), the CDR1 and CDR2 sequences are MNHEY and SMNVEV. Including cysteine and phenylalanine, the CDR3 has 15 amino acids. The DNA shown is the 45-base CDR3, in frame from base 1. Compared with germline, V lacks 5 bases and J lacks 0 bases; bases without a gene match: 3. The data were taken from a study of T cell clonotyping in hematopoietic cell transplantation listed by TCRdb under 2021. Regarding the research as a whole: In the study, 135 blood samples were gathered from approximately 35 consecutive transplant recipients and their related donors. Patients were recruited between late 2015 and 2017 and followed until late 2020 or death. Summary of the overall study and its limitations: The sample size was limited, and CD4 and CD8 repertoire contributions could not be separated because cells were not sorted. After transplant, TCR diversity in recipients dropped, and pathologically expanded clonotypes increased progressively from day 30 to day 180. Only a small fraction of recipient repertoires overlapped donor repertoires, with over 95% appearing de novo at the given depth. Inverse Simpson Index values from donors and from recipients before transplant predicted broader TCR repertoire diversity after transplant.

The origin of this receptor is a man aged 25-45 years in good health. Some clones in this sample may be carry-over from other donors' samples. The specimen sequenced was peripheral blood mononuclear cells. This chain joins TRBV27 to TRBJ2-1; 8 bases in between match TRBD2. The encoded CDR3 is CASSPGTSSYNEQFF. In nucleotides, the sequence is TGTGCCAGCAGTCCCGGGACTAGCTCCTACAATGAGCAGTTCTTC.